This T cell receptor beta chain was captured by sequencing in a study of blood T cell repertoires in COVID-19. Turning to the study itself: Material from acute and convalescent COVID-19 was sourced from the United States, Italy and Spain. T cells, B-cell-depleted T cells, or PBMCs supplied cDNA or gDNA.

Original processing methods: Nucleated cell counts were estimated from reference gene primer amplification. The assay was immunoSEQ multiplex PCR, and TCRdb's table has in-frame clones only and misses some. V, J and clone size reflect that table, while D and trimming were determined from the DNA. In the table there are roughly 210,000 clones, approximately 80% of which are singletons. Trimming removed 6 bases from V and 4 bases from J; junction bases left unmatched: 1. CDR1 and CDR2 from the germline V gene are WSHSY and SAAADI. The CDR3 is made up of 12 amino acids. This clonotype was obtained from a woman aged 80 or over with COVID-19, enrolled during active disease. Sequenced: peripheral blood. The V call is TRBV10-2, the J call TRBJ2-3; TRBD2 matches at 7 bases. In DNA form, the CDR3 reads TGCGCCAGCAGGGCGGGGGCAGATACGCAGTATTTT. Protein sequence: CASRAGADTQYF.